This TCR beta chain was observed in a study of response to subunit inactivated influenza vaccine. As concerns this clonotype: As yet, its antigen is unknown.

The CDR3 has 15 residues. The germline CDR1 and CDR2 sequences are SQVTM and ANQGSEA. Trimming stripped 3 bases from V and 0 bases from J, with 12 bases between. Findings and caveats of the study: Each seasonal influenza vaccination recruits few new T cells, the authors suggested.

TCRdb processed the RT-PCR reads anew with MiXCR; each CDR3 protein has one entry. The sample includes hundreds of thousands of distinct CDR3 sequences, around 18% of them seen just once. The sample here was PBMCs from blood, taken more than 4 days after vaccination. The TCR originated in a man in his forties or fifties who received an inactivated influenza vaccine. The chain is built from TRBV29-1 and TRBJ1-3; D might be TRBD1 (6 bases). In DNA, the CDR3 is TGCAGCGTTGAGACAGGCCGTAGCTCTGGAAACACCATATATTTT. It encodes CSVETGRSSGNTIYF.